These T cell receptor beta chains were read from a single sample in a study of blood T cell repertoires in COVID-19. Clones were sequenced by immunoSEQ multiplex PCR, and TCRdb holds only the in-frame ones, with some missing. The sample has 200,000 to 250,000 clones; around 90% are singletons. Sequenced sample: PBMCs or T cells enriched from blood (not recorded which). The receptors come from a man aged 25-40 years who had recovered from COVID-19. Both conserved end residues are part of each CDR3. The D gene is left open where the match is weak. Only some rows state a clone size, as once, few, many or a class for expanded clones.

clone_size	d_call	v_call	j_call	cdr3_nt	cdr3_aa
NA	TRBD2	TRBV5-4	TRBJ2-2	TGTGCCAGCAGCCCCGGACTAGCGGGGGGGGTCACCGGGGAGCTGTTTTTT	CASSPGLAGGVTGELFF
NA	TRBD1	TRBV2	TRBJ2-2	TGTGCCAGCAGACAGGGGGCTGATGGCACCGGGGAGCTGTTTTTT	CASRQGADGTGELFF
few	TRBD1	TRBV5-4	TRBJ2-7	TGTGCCAGCAGCTGGTCGACAGGGTCCCTCGGCTACGAGCAGTACTTC	CASSWSTGSLGYEQYF
NA	TRBD2	TRBV5-5	TRBJ2-5	TGTGCCAGCGCCGCCAGACTAGCGGGAATACGGGAGACCCAGTACTTC	CASAARLAGIRETQYF
NA	NA	TRBV7-2	TRBJ1-5	TGTGCCAGCAGCTTTTCTCGGGGGGCAAATCAGCCCCAGCATTTT	CASSFSRGANQPQHF
NA	TRBD2	TRBV28	TRBJ2-1	TGTGCCAGCAGTTTATGGGCTAGCGGGAAGAATGAGCAGTTCTTC	CASSLWASGKNEQFF
NA	NA	TRBV6-5	TRBJ1-1	TGTGCCAGCAGCAATCACAGGAACACTGAAGCTTTCTTT	CASSNHRNTEAFF
NA	NA	TRBV6-5	TRBJ1-4	TGTGCCAGCAGTCGAAGACTGGGTGAAAAACTGTTTTTT	CASSRRLGEKLFF
NA	TRBD1	TRBV9	TRBJ1-2	TGTGCCAGCAGCGACAGGGGCCGACAGGGAAACTATGGCTACACCTTC	CASSDRGRQGNYGYTF
NA	NA	TRBV3-1/TRBV3-2	TRBJ1-1	TGTGCCAGCAGCGGATTGACAGTCTTTGAAGCTTTCTTT	CASSGLTVFEAFF
NA	NA	TRBV7-9	TRBJ2-7	TGTGCCAGCAGCTTGGGCGGGTCGACCTACGAGCAGTACTTC	CASSLGGSTYEQYF
NA	TRBD2	TRBV5-4	TRBJ2-1	TGTGCCACATATAGCGGGGGGGCGAAGTACAATGAGCAGTTCTTC	CATYSGGAKYNEQFF
once	TRBD2	TRBV11-2	TRBJ2-7	TGTGCCAGCAGCTTTCCTAGCGGGTTGGGTTTCCGGGAGCAGTACTTC	CASSFPSGLGFREQYF
NA	NA	TRBV9	TRBJ2-1	TGTGCCAGCAGCGAAAGTGACTTCTCCTACAATGAGCAGTTCTTC	CASSESDFSYNEQFF
NA	TRBD1	TRBV5-4	TRBJ1-2	TGTGCCAGCAGCTATACAGGGGTCTATGGCTACACCTTC	CASSYTGVYGYTF
NA	TRBD1	TRBV5-1	TRBJ1-2	TGCGCCAGCAGCTTGGATGGGGACAGAGGATATGGCTACACCTTC	CASSLDGDRGYGYTF
NA	NA	TRBV28	TRBJ1-1	TGTGCCAGCGGAGTCGTCGCGGGGGGCGGCGACGAAGCTTTCTTT	CASGVVAGGGDEAFF
once	NA	TRBV2	TRBJ2-7	TGTGCCAGCAGCGTCGAACAGGGTTTATTGAACGAGCAGTACTTC	CASSVEQGLLNEQYF
NA	NA	TRBV28	TRBJ2-5	TGTGCCAGCAGTTCCCCTGGTTGGGTATCTGGGGGAGTATTTAGCGGGACCCAGTACTTC	CASSSPGWVSGGVFSGTQYF
NA	TRBD1	TRBV5-6	TRBJ2-7	TGTGCCAGCAGCTTGAGGACAGGGGTTCTCTACGAGCAGTACTTC	CASSLRTGVLYEQYF
NA	NA	TRBV5-6	TRBJ2-7	TGTGCCAGCAGCCCATCCGGGGCCTACGAGCAGTACTTC	CASSPSGAYEQYF
NA	NA	TRBV28	TRBJ1-5	TGTGCCAGCAGTCCAACAGGGTCGGGGCAGCCCCAGCATTTT	CASSPTGSGQPQHF
NA	TRBD1	TRBV3-1/TRBV3-2	TRBJ1-3	TGTGCCAGCAGGACAGGGACGAGCTCTGGAAACACCATATATTTT	CASRTGTSSGNTIYF
NA	NA	TRBV10-2	TRBJ1-2	TGCGCCAGCACCCGAAATCACCCGAGGTCGGACTATGGCTACACCTTC	CASTRNHPRSDYGYTF
NA	TRBD1	TRBV15	TRBJ1-5	TGTGCCACCAGCAGGGGACAGGAAAATCAGCCCCAGCATTTT	CATSRGQENQPQHF
NA	NA	TRBV29-1	TRBJ2-1	TGCAGCGTTGAACGGGGCAGGGGTAATGAGCAGTTCTTC	CSVERGRGNEQFF
NA	NA	TRBV7-2	TRBJ1-2	TGTGCCAGCAGCTTAATCACGGTGAACTATGGCTACACCTTC	CASSLITVNYGYTF
NA	NA	TRBV11-2	TRBJ2-5	TGTGCCAGCAGCTTCTGGGGGGAAGAGACCCAGTACTTC	CASSFWGEETQYF
NA	NA	TRBV5-1	TRBJ1-3	TGCGCCAGCAGCTTGGGCCAGGGTTTTGGAAACACCATATATTTT	CASSLGQGFGNTIYF
NA	TRBD2	TRBV28	TRBJ2-1	TGTGCCAGCATTCCGGGACTAGGAAGAAATGAGCAGTTCTTC	CASIPGLGRNEQFF
NA	TRBD1	TRBV4-3	TRBJ1-2	TGCGCCAGCAGCCAAGATGCCTGGACAGGGAGGAATGGCTACACCTTC	CASSQDAWTGRNGYTF
NA	NA	TRBV12-3/TRBV12-4	TRBJ1-2	TGTGCCACAGGGGTGAGTGGCTACACCTTC	CATGVSGYTF
NA	NA	TRBV11-2	TRBJ2-7	TGTGCCAGCAGCTTCGGGTGGGGCGGATCCTCCTACGAGCAGTACTTC	CASSFGWGGSSYEQYF
NA	NA	TRBV6-5	TRBJ2-5	TGTGCCAGCAGGAGGGAATGGGAGGAGACCCAGTACTTC	CASRREWEETQYF
NA	TRBD2	TRBV4-1	TRBJ2-5	TGCGCCAGCAGCCAAGAACCCCCGGTAGCGGGAGGACCCACGTACCAAGAGACCCAGTACTTC	CASSQEPPVAGGPTYQETQYF
once	TRBD2	TRBV28	TRBJ2-7	TGTGCCAGCAGGGGGACTAGCGGGAGTTTCCACGAGCAGTACTTC	CASRGTSGSFHEQYF
NA	TRBD2	TRBV10-3	TRBJ2-3	TGTGCCATCAGTGAGTCGGGGGGGACTAGCACAGATACGCAGTATTTT	CAISESGGTSTDTQYF
few	NA	TRBV29-1	TRBJ1-5	TGCAGCGTTGAACGGTTGAGGGGCAATCAGCCCCAGCATTTT	CSVERLRGNQPQHF
NA	TRBD1	TRBV7-9	TRBJ2-2	TGTGCCAGCAGCTTCGGGACAGCAAACACCGGGGAGCTGTTTTTT	CASSFGTANTGELFF
NA	NA	TRBV29-1	TRBJ2-3	TGCAGCATCGGCTGGGCGGGGTCTAGCACAGATACGCAGTATTTT	CSIGWAGSSTDTQYF
NA	NA	TRBV3-1/TRBV3-2	TRBJ1-1	TGTGCCAGCGGGGCACCCTCTACTGAAGCTTTCTTT	CASGAPSTEAFF
NA	NA	TRBV6-5	TRBJ1-2	TGTGCCAGCAGTCTCGCTCCTGACACTAACTATGGCTACACCTTC	CASSLAPDTNYGYTF
few	NA	TRBV5-4	TRBJ2-1	TGTGCCAGCAGCTTGGAGGTAGCCAGCTCCTACAATGAGCAGTTCTTC	CASSLEVASSYNEQFF
few	TRBD2	TRBV6-2/TRBV6-3	TRBJ2-5	TGTGCCAGCAGTTACTCGGCTAGCGGGTCGGAGACCCAGTACTTC	CASSYSASGSETQYF
NA	NA	TRBV11-3	TRBJ2-3	TGTGCCAGCAGCTTGGGGGGGGGCTTAGATACGCAGTATTTT	CASSLGGGLDTQYF
NA	TRBD1	TRBV9	TRBJ1-2	TGTGCCAGCAGCGTCAGACAGGGTAGTAGCTATGGCTACACCTTC	CASSVRQGSSYGYTF
NA	TRBD1	TRBV13	TRBJ2-6	TGTGCCAGCAGCTTAGGCAGGGGGACCCTGTCTGGGGCCAACGTCCTGACTTTC	CASSLGRGTLSGANVLTF
NA	TRBD1	TRBV19	TRBJ1-2	TGTGCCAGTAGTACCCAGACAGGGAGCTATGGCTACACCTTC	CASSTQTGSYGYTF
few	NA	TRBV12-5	TRBJ2-2	TGTGCTAGTGGTTTTCCAAAGGGGGGGCCGTCTTCCGGGGAGCTGTTTTTT	CASGFPKGGPSSGELFF
NA	TRBD1	TRBV11-2	TRBJ2-7	TGTGCCAGCAGCTTATTTCAGGGGGCTGGATACGAGCAGTACTTC	CASSLFQGAGYEQYF
few	TRBD1	TRBV5-6	TRBJ1-1	TGTGCCAGCAGCTGGGGGACAGGGAACACTGAAGCTTTCTTT	CASSWGTGNTEAFF
NA	NA	TRBV19	TRBJ2-7	TGTGCCAGTACCCCGAGAGGTAGACGGGAGCAGTACTTC	CASTPRGRREQYF
once	TRBD2	TRBV3-1/TRBV3-2	TRBJ2-2	TGTGCCAGCAGTACACAGAGCGGGGGGGCTTCCGGGGAGCTGTTTTTT	CASSTQSGGASGELFF
NA	TRBD1	TRBV7-2	TRBJ2-7	TGTGCCAGCAGCTTAGTGTCGGGACAGGGGGCATACGAGCAGTACTTC	CASSLVSGQGAYEQYF
NA	TRBD1	TRBV28	TRBJ1-2	TGTGCCAGCAAGGGACAGATCTATGGCTACACCTTC	CASKGQIYGYTF
NA	NA	TRBV2	TRBJ2-1	TGTGCCAGCAGGGCTTCTAGCTCCTACAATGAGCAGTTCTTC	CASRASSSYNEQFF
NA	NA	TRBV1	TRBJ2-1	TGCACCAGCAGCCGCCGGCGAGGAACTGAGCAGTTCTTC	CTSSRRRGTEQFF
once	TRBD2	TRBV19	TRBJ2-7	TGTGCCAGTAGTATTTCTAGCGGGAGGGCGAGAGAGCAGTACTTC	CASSISSGRAREQYF
NA	NA	TRBV9	TRBJ2-6	TGTGCCAGCACCCAAACTGGGGCCAACGTCCTGACTTTC	CASTQTGANVLTF
NA	NA	TRBV19	TRBJ1-4	TGTGCCAGTAGTAATCGGGGGGCGAAAGCGGGGACGGAAAAACTGTTTTTT	CASSNRGAKAGTEKLFF